This TCR beta chain originates from a study of Ad26.COV2.S vaccination and SARS-CoV-2 variants. Study-level background: Donor got 5x10^10 or 1x10^11 viral particles of Ad26.COV2.S.

Regarding this clone: Its antigen is currently unknown.

Study-wide points: Reported post-vaccination CD8+ and CD4+ T cell responses to spike showed substantial breadth.

Indicated treatment: some 20 received Ad26.COV2.S at low or high dose, single or two shots; roughly 5 received placebo; per-sample allocation not given. Sampling took place 63 days after the first vaccine or placebo injection. Vaccine was an Ad26 vector expressing Wuhan-strain SARS-CoV-2 spike. V dropped 3 bases and J dropped 4; count of bases not matched to a gene: 5. Germline lookup yields CDR1 SGDLS and CDR2 YYNGEE. The length of the CDR3 is 15 residues. Data came from immunoSEQ multiplex PCR; TCRdb stores just in-frame clones and leaves some out. The sample lists approximately 410,000 clones; roughly 90% were seen once.

The sample was peripheral blood, taken in a trial of Ad26.COV2.S vaccine versus placebo. The chain uses TRBV9 and TRBJ2-1; 9 bases align to TRBD2. The clonotype comes from a person between 18 and 65 years old who received the Ad26.COV2.S COVID-19 vaccine or a placebo. The CDR3: CASSEGAGGYNEQFF. The CDR3 DNA follows: TGTGCCAGCAGCGAGGGAGCGGGGGGTTACAATGAGCAGTTCTTC. Full variable domain (outside the CDR3, taken from reference TRBV9 and TRBJ2-1): DSGVTQTPKHLITATGQRVTLRCSPRSGDLSVYWYQQSLDQGLQFLIQYYNGEERAKGNILERFSAQQFPDLHSELNLSSLELGDSALYFCASSEGAGGYNEQFFGPGTRLTVL.